This T cell receptor (beta chain) was captured in a study of blood T cells in healthy people across ages. Study information: Through template switching, about one barcoded beta molecule was captured per two T cells, as measured in model experiments. General study findings and limits: Naive T cell percentage strongly correlated with TCR beta diversity.

Trimming took 9 bases from V and 0 from J, leaving 6 bases between them. Germline loops: CDR1 KGHDR, CDR2 SFDVKD. The CDR3 is made up of 12 amino acids. A J-beta primer mix and a sample-barcoded 5' primer were used in a second PCR of roughly 6 to 11 cycles. TCRdb re-called the 5' RACE reads with MiXCR, one entry per CDR3 protein. The table lists some 790,000 distinct CDR3 sequences, roughly 26% of them singletons. Worth noting for this clonotype: Antigen specificity is unknown.

Healthy individuals of Caucasian origin from Russia, aged roughly 6 to 100, served as donors. This rearrangement joins TRBV24-1 to TRBJ2-3; TRBD1 or TRBD2 may be the D gene (5 bases each). The receptor comes from a woman older than 75 in good health. The sequencing input was blood. CDR3 sequence: CATGGSTDTQYF. The DNA for the CDR3 is TGTGCCACCGGGGGAAGCACAGATACGCAGTATTTT.